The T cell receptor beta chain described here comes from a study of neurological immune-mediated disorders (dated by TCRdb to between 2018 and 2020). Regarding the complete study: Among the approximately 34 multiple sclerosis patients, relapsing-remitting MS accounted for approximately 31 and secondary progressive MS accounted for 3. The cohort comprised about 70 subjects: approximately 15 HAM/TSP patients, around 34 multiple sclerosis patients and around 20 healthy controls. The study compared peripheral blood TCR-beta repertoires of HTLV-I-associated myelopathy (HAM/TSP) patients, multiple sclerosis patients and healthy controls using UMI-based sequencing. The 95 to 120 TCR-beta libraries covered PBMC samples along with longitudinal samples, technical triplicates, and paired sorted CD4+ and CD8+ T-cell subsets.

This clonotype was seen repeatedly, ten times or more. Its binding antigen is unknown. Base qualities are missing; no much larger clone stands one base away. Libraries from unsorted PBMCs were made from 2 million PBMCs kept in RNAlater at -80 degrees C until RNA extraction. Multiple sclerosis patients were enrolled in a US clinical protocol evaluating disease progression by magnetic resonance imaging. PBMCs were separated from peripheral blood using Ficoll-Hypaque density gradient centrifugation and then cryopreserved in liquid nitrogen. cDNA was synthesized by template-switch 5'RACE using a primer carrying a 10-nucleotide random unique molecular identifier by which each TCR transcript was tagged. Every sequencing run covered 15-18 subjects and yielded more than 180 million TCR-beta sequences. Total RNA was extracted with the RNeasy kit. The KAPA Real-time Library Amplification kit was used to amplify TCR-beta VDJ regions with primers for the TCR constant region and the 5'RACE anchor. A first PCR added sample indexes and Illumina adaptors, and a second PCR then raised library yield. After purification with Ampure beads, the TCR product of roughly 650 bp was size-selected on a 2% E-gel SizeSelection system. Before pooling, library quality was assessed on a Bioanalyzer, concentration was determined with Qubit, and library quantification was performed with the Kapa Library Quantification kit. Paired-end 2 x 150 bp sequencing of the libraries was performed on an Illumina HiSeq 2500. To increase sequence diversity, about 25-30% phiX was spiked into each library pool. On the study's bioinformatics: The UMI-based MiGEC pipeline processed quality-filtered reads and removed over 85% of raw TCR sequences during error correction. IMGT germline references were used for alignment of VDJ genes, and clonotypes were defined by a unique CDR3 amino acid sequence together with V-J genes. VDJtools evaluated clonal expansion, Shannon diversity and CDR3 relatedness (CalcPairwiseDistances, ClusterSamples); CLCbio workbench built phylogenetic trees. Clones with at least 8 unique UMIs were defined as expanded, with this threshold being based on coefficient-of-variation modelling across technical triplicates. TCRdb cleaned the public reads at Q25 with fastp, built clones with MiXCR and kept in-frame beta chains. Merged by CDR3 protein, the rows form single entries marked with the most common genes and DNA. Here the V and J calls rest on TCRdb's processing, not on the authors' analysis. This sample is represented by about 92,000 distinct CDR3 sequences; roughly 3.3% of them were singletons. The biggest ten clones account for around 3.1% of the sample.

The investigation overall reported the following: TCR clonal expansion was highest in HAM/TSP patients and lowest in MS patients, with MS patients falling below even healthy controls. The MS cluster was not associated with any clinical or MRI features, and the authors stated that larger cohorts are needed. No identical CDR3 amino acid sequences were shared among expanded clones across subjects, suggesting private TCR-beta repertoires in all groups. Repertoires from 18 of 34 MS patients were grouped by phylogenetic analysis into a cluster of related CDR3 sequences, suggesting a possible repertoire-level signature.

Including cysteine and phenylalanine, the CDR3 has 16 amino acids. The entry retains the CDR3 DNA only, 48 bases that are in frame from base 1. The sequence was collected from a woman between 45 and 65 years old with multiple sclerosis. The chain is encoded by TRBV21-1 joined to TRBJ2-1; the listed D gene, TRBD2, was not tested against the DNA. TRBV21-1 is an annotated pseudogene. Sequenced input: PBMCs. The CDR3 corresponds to CASSKGNSVAGNEQFF. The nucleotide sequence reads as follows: TGTGCCAGCAGCAAAGGGAACAGTGTAGCGGGTAATGAGCAGTTCTTC.